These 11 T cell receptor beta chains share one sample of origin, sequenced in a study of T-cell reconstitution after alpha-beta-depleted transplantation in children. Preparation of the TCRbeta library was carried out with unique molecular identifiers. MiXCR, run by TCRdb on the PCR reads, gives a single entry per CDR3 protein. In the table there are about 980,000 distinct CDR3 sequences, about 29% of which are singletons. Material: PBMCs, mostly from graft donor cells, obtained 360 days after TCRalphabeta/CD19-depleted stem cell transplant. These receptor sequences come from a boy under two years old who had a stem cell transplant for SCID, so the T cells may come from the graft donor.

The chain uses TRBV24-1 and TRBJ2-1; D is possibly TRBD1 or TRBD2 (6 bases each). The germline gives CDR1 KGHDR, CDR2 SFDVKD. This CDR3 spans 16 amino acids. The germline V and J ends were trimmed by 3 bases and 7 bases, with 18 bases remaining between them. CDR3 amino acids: CATSDAQGRGRNEQFF. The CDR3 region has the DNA TGTGCCACCAGTGATGCACAGGGAAGAGGGAGGAATGAGCAGTTCTTC.

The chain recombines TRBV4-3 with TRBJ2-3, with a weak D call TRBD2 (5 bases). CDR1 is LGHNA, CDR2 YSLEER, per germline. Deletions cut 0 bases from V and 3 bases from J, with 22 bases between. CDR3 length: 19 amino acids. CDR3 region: CASSQDYWTPRKGTDTQYF. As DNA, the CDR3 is TGCGCCAGCAGCCAAGATTACTGGACTCCGAGGAAGGGAACAGATACGCAGTATTTT.

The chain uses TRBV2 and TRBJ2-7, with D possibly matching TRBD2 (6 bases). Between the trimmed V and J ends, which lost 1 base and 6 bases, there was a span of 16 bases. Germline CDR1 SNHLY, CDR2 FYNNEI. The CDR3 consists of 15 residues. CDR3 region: CASSEVVGTGGEQYF. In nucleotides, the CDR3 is TGTGCCAGCAGTGAAGTTGTAGGGACCGGGGGCGAGCAGTACTTC.

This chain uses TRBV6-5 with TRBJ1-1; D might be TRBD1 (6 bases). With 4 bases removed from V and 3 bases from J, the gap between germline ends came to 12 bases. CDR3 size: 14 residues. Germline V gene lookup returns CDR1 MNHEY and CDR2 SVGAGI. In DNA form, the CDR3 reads TGTGCCAGCAGTTCAGGGGTGGGCGACACTGAAGCTTTCTTT. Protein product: CASSSGVGDTEAFF.

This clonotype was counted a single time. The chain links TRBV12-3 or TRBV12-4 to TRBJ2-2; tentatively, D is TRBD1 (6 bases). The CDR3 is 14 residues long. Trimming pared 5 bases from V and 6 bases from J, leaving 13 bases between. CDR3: CASSPYDRPGELFF. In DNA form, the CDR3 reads TGTGCCAGCAGTCCATATGACAGGCCCGGGGAGCTGTTTTTT.

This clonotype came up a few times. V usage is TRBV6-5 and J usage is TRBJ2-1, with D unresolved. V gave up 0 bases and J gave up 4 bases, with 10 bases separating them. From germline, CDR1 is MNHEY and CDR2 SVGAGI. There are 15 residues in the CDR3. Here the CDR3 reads CASSYSRSRYNEQFF. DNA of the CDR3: TGTGCCAGCAGTTACTCGAGGAGTAGATACAATGAGCAGTTCTTC.

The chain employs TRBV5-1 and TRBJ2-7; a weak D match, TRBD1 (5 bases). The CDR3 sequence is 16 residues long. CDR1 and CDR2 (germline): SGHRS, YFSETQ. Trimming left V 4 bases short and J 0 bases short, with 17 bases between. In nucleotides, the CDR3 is TGCGCCAGCAGCCTCAAAGAGACAGCGAGCTCCTACGAGCAGTACTTC. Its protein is CASSLKETASSYEQYF.

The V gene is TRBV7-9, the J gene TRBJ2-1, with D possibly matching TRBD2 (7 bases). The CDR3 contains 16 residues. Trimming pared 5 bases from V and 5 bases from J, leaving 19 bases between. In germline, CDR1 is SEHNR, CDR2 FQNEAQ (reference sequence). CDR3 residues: CASSPLGGGPNNEQFF. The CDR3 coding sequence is TGTGCCAGCAGCCCGTTGGGGGGGGGGCCTAACAATGAGCAGTTCTTC.

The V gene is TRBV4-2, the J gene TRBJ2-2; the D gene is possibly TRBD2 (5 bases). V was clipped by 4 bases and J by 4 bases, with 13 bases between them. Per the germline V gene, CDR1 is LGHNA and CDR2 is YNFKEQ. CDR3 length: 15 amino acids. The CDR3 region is CASSRDTSGTGELFF. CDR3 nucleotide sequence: TGTGCCAGCAGCCGTGATACTAGTGGCACCGGGGAGCTGTTTTTT.

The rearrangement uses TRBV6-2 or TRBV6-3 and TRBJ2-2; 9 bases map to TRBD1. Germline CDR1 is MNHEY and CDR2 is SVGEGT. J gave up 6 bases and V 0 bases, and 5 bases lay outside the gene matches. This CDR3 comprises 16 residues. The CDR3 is CASSYSGTGRSGELFF. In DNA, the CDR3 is TGTGCCAGCAGTTACTCGGGGACAGGGAGATCCGGGGAGCTGTTTTTT.

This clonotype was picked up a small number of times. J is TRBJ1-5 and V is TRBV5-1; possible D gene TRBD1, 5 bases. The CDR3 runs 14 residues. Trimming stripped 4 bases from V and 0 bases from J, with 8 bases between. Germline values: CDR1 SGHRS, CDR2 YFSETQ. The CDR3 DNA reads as TGCGCCAGCAGCCAGGGTCCTAGCAATCAGCCCCAGCATTTT. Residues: CASSQGPSNQPQHF.